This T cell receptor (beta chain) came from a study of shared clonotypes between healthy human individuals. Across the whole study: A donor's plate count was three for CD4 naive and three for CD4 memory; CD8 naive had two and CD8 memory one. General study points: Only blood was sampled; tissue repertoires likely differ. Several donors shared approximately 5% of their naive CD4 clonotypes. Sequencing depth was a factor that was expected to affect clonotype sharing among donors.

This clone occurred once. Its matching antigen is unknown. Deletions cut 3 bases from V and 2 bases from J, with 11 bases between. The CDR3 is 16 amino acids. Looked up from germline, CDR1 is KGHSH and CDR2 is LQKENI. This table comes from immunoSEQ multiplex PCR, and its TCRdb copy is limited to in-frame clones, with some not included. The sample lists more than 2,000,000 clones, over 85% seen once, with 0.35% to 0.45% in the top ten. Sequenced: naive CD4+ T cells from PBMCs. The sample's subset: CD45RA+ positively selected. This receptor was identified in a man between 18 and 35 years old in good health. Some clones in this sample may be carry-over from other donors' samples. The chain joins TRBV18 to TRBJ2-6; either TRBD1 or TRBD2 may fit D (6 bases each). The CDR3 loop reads CASSPNREAGANVLTF. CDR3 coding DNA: TGTGCCAGCTCACCCAACAGGGAGGCTGGGGCCAACGTCCTGACTTTC.